These 21 T cell receptor beta chains share one sample of origin, sequenced in a study of blood T cells in healthy people across ages. A second PCR of about 6 to 11 cycles used a sample-barcoded 5' primer and a J-beta primer mix. TCRdb redid the calling of the 5' RACE reads with MiXCR, one entry per CDR3 protein. The data hold 550,000 to 750,000 distinct CDR3 sequences, with more than 20% observed a single time. The sample taken for sequencing was blood. All receptors come from a man aged 70-80 years in good health.

This clonotype was counted only a few times. V gene TRBV6-5 combines with J gene TRBJ2-3; D remains ambiguous. Per the germline V gene, CDR1 is MNHEY and CDR2 is SVGAGI. V was pared by 9 bases and J by 3 bases, with 19 bases between. The CDR3 covers 15 residues. CDR3 DNA sequence: TGTGCCAGTACTCCATCCGGATGGGGTACAGATACGCAGTATTTT. It yields the protein CASTPSGWGTDTQYF.

This clonotype was detected many times. This chain joins TRBV6-2 or TRBV6-3 and TRBJ2-1, with D unclear. The CDR3 runs to 12 residues. Germline assignment: CDR1 MNHEY and CDR2 SVGEGT. Trimming removed 3 bases from V and 6 bases from J, with 6 bases in between. CDR3 coding DNA: TGTGCCAGCAGTTATGCGCGCAATGAGCAGTTCTTC. Amino acids: CASSYARNEQFF.

This clonotype was recorded a few times. The J gene is TRBJ2-2, the V gene TRBV3-1; D perhaps matches TRBD2 (5 bases). The germline V gene encodes CDR1 LGHDT and CDR2 YNNKEL (reference sequence). V was clipped by 1 base and J by 6 bases, with 18 bases between them. CDR3 size: 17 residues. CDR3 region: CASSQAPGSLGAGELFF. The CDR3 bases are TGTGCCAGCAGCCAAGCCCCGGGGTCCCTCGGGGCCGGGGAGCTGTTTTTT.

The chain couples TRBV5-1 to TRBJ1-4; D is ambiguous. Trimming took 4 bases from V and 7 from J, leaving 23 bases between them. CDR1 is SGHRS and CDR2 is YFSETQ in the germline V gene. This CDR3 contains 17 residues. The CDR3 sequence: CASSPDTWELRGEKLFF. Written as DNA, the CDR3 is TGCGCCAGCAGCCCAGACACTTGGGAGTTACGCGGTGAAAAACTGTTTTTT.

This clonotype has a count of ten or more. V and J are TRBV28 and TRBJ2-2, with D perhaps matching TRBD1 (5 bases). The CDR3 has 13 residues. Germline values: CDR1 MDHEN, CDR2 SYDVKM. The V and J ends lost 7 bases and 4 bases respectively, with 10 bases between them. This CDR3 reads CASTAGFTGELFF. The DNA for the CDR3 is TGTGCCAGCACCGCAGGGTTCACCGGGGAGCTGTTTTTT.

The V and J genes are TRBV9 and TRBJ2-1; D may be TRBD2 (5 bases). V was trimmed by 3 bases and J by 0 bases, leaving 19 bases between them. Per germline, CDR1 SGDLS and CDR2 YYNGEE. The CDR3 has 18 residues. The CDR3 loop is CASSEIAGGLTSYNEQFF. The DNA of the CDR3 is TGTGCCAGCAGCGAAATCGCCGGTGGACTGACCTCCTACAATGAGCAGTTCTTC.

CDR3: CASSYKGNGYTF. The CDR3 region has the DNA TGTGCCAGCAGTTACAAGGGAAATGGCTACACCTTC. The V gene is TRBV6-5, the J gene TRBJ1-2; no clear D. V was cut by 2 bases and J by 6 bases, with 7 bases left in between. The length of the CDR3 is 12 residues. Germline V gene sequence: CDR1 MNHEY, CDR2 SVGAGI.

In this sample, this clonotype turned up a few times. The V gene is TRBV6-2 or TRBV6-3, the J gene TRBJ2-3; possible D gene TRBD2, 5 bases. The CDR3 has 17 amino acids. The V gene lost 2 bases and the J gene lost 0 bases, with 15 bases spanning the gap. Germline V gives CDR1 MNHEY, CDR2 SVGEGT. CDR3 amino acids: CASSYPAGGGSTDTQYF. The CDR3, as DNA: TGTGCCAGCAGTTACCCAGCCGGCGGCGGGAGCACAGATACGCAGTATTTT.

In this sample, this clonotype turned up a few times. The rearrangement uses TRBV6-2 or TRBV6-3 and TRBJ2-7; D may be TRBD2 (5 bases). Germline CDR1 is MNHEY and CDR2 is SVGEGT. CDR3 length: 14 residues. V shed 0 bases and J shed 5 bases, with 11 bases lying between them. The CDR3 sequence is CASSYSAGVNEQYF. The CDR3, as DNA: TGTGCCAGCAGTTACTCCGCCGGGGTAAACGAGCAGTACTTC.

J is TRBJ2-5 and V is TRBV18; the D gene is possibly TRBD1 (5 bases). The closer fit of TRBJ2-1 to the DNA end suggests the J call may be wrong. The germline gives CDR1 KGHSH, CDR2 LQKENI. The length of the CDR3 is 15 residues. The CDR3 nucleotides read TGTGCCAGCTCACCACAAGCAATCAGGGTGGATGAGCAGTTCTTC. Its protein is CASSPQAIRVDEQFF.

The gene calls are TRBV25-1 and TRBJ2-7; 11 bases agree with TRBD2. The germline gives CDR1 MGHDK, CDR2 SYGVNS. V lost 4 bases to trimming and J lost 8 bases; unmatched junction nucleotides: 4. There are 13 residues in the CDR3. The CDR3 spells CASSVLAGGKQYF. CDR3 DNA: TGTGCCAGCAGTGTGCTAGCGGGAGGTAAGCAGTACTTC.

The rearrangement links TRBV3-1 to TRBJ2-3; D unresolved. The V and J ends lost 0 bases and 8 bases respectively, with 15 bases between them. The germline V gene encodes CDR1 LGHDT and CDR2 YNNKEL (reference sequence). The CDR3 contains 15 residues. The CDR3 DNA follows: TGTGCCAGCAGCCAAGAAGGCTCTGGCTTTGGTACGCAGTATTTT. Amino acids: CASSQEGSGFGTQYF.

As regards this clonotype: With a much larger clone just one base away, this may be a read error. This chain connects TRBV5-5 to TRBJ2-7; 10 bases are a match to TRBD1. In germline, CDR1 is SGHKS, CDR2 YYEKEE (reference sequence). V lost 2 bases and J lost 2; bases outside the gene matches: 4. CDR3 length equals 15 residues. CDR3 protein: CASSFQGQGTYEQYF. CDR3 DNA: TGTGCCAGCAGCTTTCAGGGACAGGGGACCTACGAGCAGTACTTC.

This clonotype was counted at least ten times. The chain has TRBV11-3 and TRBJ2-1; D is unclear. CDR3 length equals 13 residues. Germline V gene lookup returns CDR1 SGHNT and CDR2 YENEEA. Trimming took 0 bases from V and 6 from J, leaving 6 bases between them. In DNA, the CDR3 is TGTGCCAGCAGCTTAGATTCGGTCAATGAGCAGTTCTTC. This codes for CASSLDSVNEQFF.

There are a few counts of this clonotype. At one of its ends the junction is not consistent with the germline gene, which may arise from a read error. The chain has TRBV10-3 and TRBJ2-5, with TRBD2 matching over 10 bases. The CDR3 runs 16 residues. Germline CDR1 ENHRY, CDR2 SYGVKD. The CDR3 spells CAISDRTSGRIETQYF. CDR3 nucleotides: TGTGCCATTAGTGACCGGACTAGCGGCAGGATAGAGACCCAGTACTTC.

Only one count was recorded for this clonotype. The chain recombines TRBV6-5 with TRBJ2-1; 9 positions match TRBD2. Germline CDR1 MNHEY, CDR2 SVGAGI. J was trimmed by 5 bases and V by 2 bases; bases with no gene match: 10. The CDR3 contains 17 residues. Here the CDR3 reads CASSYLGLAGPHNEQFF. CDR3 sequence (DNA): TGTGCCAGCAGTTACCTCGGTCTAGCGGGACCCCACAATGAGCAGTTCTTC.

The chain has TRBV7-9 and TRBJ2-1; D gene ambiguous. The V end lost 1 base, the J end lost 4 bases, and 11 bases lay between the germline ends. The CDR3 length is 15 residues. Looked up from germline, CDR1 is SEHNR and CDR2 is FQNEAQ (reference sequence). The CDR3 sequence is CASSLGLSVYNEQFF. Here the CDR3 DNA reads TGTGCCAGCAGCTTAGGTCTAAGCGTGTACAATGAGCAGTTCTTC.

The chain recombines TRBV20-1 with TRBJ2-1, with TRBD2 matching 8 bases. The CDR3 length is 13 residues. V lost 5 bases and J lost 2; bases outside the gene matches: 2. Germline CDR1 DFQATT, CDR2 SNEGSKA (reference sequence). CDR3 coding DNA: TGCAGTGCTCTACTAGCGGCCTACAATGAGCAGTTCTTC. It codes for CSALLAAYNEQFF.

The V gene is TRBV28, the J gene TRBJ2-4; D gene unclear. The CDR3 is made up of 14 amino acids. Per germline, CDR1 MDHEN and CDR2 SYDVKM. V was clipped by 3 bases and J by 3 bases, with 9 bases between them. CDR3 region: CASSLGALKNIQYF. CDR3 nucleotide sequence: TGTGCCAGCAGTTTGGGTGCGCTCAAAAACATTCAGTACTTC.

The V and J genes are TRBV28 and TRBJ2-5; either TRBD1 or TRBD2 may fit D (5 bases each). Germline CDR1 reads MDHEN; CDR2 reads SYDVKM. Trimming cost V 4 bases and J 2 bases, with 8 bases left between them. This CDR3 is built from 13 residues. CDR3: CASSSGAQETQYF. CDR3 nucleotide sequence: TGTGCCAGCAGTTCCGGGGCGCAAGAGACCCAGTACTTC.

V gene TRBV7-2 combines with J gene TRBJ1-1, with unresolved D. From germline, CDR1 is SGHTA and CDR2 FQGNSA. The CDR3 contains 13 residues. Trimming cost V 5 bases and J 6 bases, with 13 bases left between them. The CDR3 DNA sequence: TGTGCCAGCAGCCCCGGGCCCCGGGCTGAAGCTTTCTTT. Translating gives CASSPGPRAEAFF.